The 6 T cell receptor beta chains given below trace back to one sample, sequenced in a study of blood T cell repertoires in COVID-19. Assay: immunoSEQ multiplex PCR; the TCRdb copy retains only in-frame clones and omits some. The sample has around 130,000 clones, around 83% seen once. The source material was PBMCs or T cells enriched from blood (not recorded which). All receptors derive from a man aged 30 to 45 who had recovered from COVID-19.

The V and J genes are TRBV5-1 and TRBJ2-3; D may be TRBD1 (6 bases). The CDR3 contains 14 residues. V was cut by 4 bases and J by 7 bases, with 16 bases left in between. Looked up from germline, CDR1 is SGHRS and CDR2 is YFSETQ. The CDR3 reads CASSRDTRGNTQYF. The CDR3 nucleotides read TGCGCCAGCAGCCGGGACACCCGGGGAAATACGCAGTATTTT.

The genes are TRBV27 and TRBJ2-1; TRBD1 might be the D (6 bases). Trimming took off 3 bases at V and 3 bases at J, with 9 bases between the two ends. This CDR3 spans 14 amino acids. CDR1 is MNHEY, CDR2 SMNVEV, per germline (reference sequence). CDR3 sequence: CASSFTDSYNEQFF. CDR3 nucleotides: TGTGCCAGCAGTTTCACGGACAGCTACAATGAGCAGTTCTTC.

V and J are TRBV5-3 and TRBJ2-7, with 11 bases fitting TRBD1. TRBV5-3 is an ORF, with its function uncertain. V trimming: 0 bases; J trimming: 2 bases; junction bases outside the gene matches: 4. CDR3 length: 16 amino acids. CDR3 nucleotide sequence: TGTGCCAGAAGCTTGGTTAGGGACAGGGGGACCTACGAGCAGTACGTC. This codes for CARSLVRDRGTYEQYV.

The chain links TRBV28 to TRBJ2-7; 7 nucleotides line up with TRBD1. Trimming cost V 6 bases and J 3 bases; bases outside gene matches: 8. Looked up from germline, CDR1 is MDHEN and CDR2 is SYDVKM. This CDR3 region has 14 residues. Here the CDR3 DNA reads TGTGCCAGCAGCCTCCATAGGGACAGCTACGAGCAGTACTTC. It encodes CASSLHRDSYEQYF.

CDR3 in amino acids: CASSHLKDRAQNPRAQYF. CDR3 sequence (DNA): TGCGCCAGCAGTCACCTCAAGGACAGGGCGCAGAACCCCCGGGCCCAGTACTTC. This chain joins TRBV23-1 and TRBJ2-5, with 8 bases lining up with TRBD1. TRBV23-1 is an ORF, and what it does is uncertain. The V and J ends lost 3 bases and 9 bases, in that order; junction bases with no gene match: 21. The CDR3 spans 18 residues.

The J gene is TRBJ2-2, the V gene TRBV14; a weak D match, TRBD1 (5 bases). This CDR3 contains 16 residues. Trimming took 3 bases from V and 1 from J, leaving 12 bases between them. The germline gives CDR1 SGHDN, CDR2 FVKESK. In nucleotides, the CDR3 is TGTGCCAGCAGCCACCTCAGGGTCGAGAACACCGGGGAGCTGTTTTTT. It is translated as CASSHLRVENTGELFF.